The 23 T cell receptor beta chains below all came from one sample that was sequenced in a study of primary melanoma T cells and metastatic recurrence. Sequenced by immunoSEQ multiplex PCR; TCRdb stores in-frame clones only, minus some. The sample consists of roughly 250 clones, about 83% of them appearing once. Input material: melanoma tumor tissue. The receptor source for this set is a human donor with melanoma.

The chain carries TRBV5-1 and TRBJ1-1, with unresolved D. CDR1 is SGHRS, CDR2 YFSETQ, per germline. The V end was cut by 4 bases, the J end by 0 bases, with 16 bases between. This CDR3 is built from 16 residues. The CDR3 region is CASSEGIKLMNTEAFF. The CDR3 nucleotides read TGCGCCAGCAGCGAAGGGATTAAACTGATGAACACTGAAGCTTTCTTT.

This clone came up once. This rearrangement joins TRBV23-1 to TRBJ2-2, with 7 nucleotides matching TRBD1. TRBV23-1 is given ORF status, its function remaining uncertain. CDR3 length: 15 amino acids. The V segment lost 9 bases and the J segment 3 bases; nucleotides outside the gene matches: 10. The CDR3 nucleotides are TGCGCCAGTAGCTTGGGGGACAGCTACACCGGGGAGCTGTTTTTT. This translates into CASSLGDSYTGELFF.

The chain is built from TRBV19 and TRBJ2-3; 7 nucleotides align to TRBD1. CDR1 and CDR2 (germline): LNHDA, SQIVND (reference sequence). This CDR3 region has 15 residues. J lost 7 bases, V lost 1 base, and 8 bases had no gene match. The CDR3 here is CASSIAQDRSHTQYF. CDR3 coding DNA: TGTGCCAGTAGTATAGCCCAGGACAGGTCGCATACGCAGTATTTT.

The sample holds a few counts of this clone. The chain carries TRBV6-8 and TRBJ2-3; D not certain. The germline gives CDR1 MNHGY, CDR2 SAAAGT. Trimming left V 7 bases short and J 4 bases short, with 21 bases between. This CDR3 has 16 amino acids. The CDR3 sequence is CASIFPGPLSSDTQYF. The DNA for the CDR3 is TGTGCCAGCATCTTTCCGGGCCCGCTATCCTCAGATACGCAGTATTTT.

V usage is TRBV12-5 and J usage is TRBJ2-5; 7 nucleotides match TRBD2. Looked up from germline, CDR1 is LGHNT and CDR2 is FRNRAP. The CDR3 covers 13 residues. The CDR3 reads CASRLAGVETQYF. CDR3 coding DNA: TGTGCCAGCCGGTTGGCGGGGGTGGAGACCCAGTACTTC.

The genes are TRBV6-8 and TRBJ2-3, with TRBD2 as a possible D gene (6 bases). Deletions cut 8 bases from V and 2 bases from J, with 17 bases between. The germline CDR1 and CDR2 sequences are MNHGY and SAAAGT. The CDR3 spans 15 residues. The DNA for the CDR3 is TGTGCCAGCTGGGTTAGGGCGGGGACCACAGATACGCAGTATTTT. Translating gives CASWVRAGTTDTQYF.

This chain uses TRBV19 with TRBJ1-5; D call uncertain. The CDR3 loop spans 13 amino acids. Germline V gene data show CDR1 as LNHDA and CDR2 as SQIVND (reference sequence). Trimming took 10 bases from V and 0 from J, leaving 10 bases between them. In DNA form, the CDR3 reads TGTGCCACAAGCTGGAATAGCAATCAGCCCCAGCATTTT. Translation gives CATSWNSNQPQHF.

There are a few counts of this clone. In nucleotides, the CDR3 is TGTGCCAGCAGCCTACAGGCGGAGGGCCCTTTATCTGGAAACACCATATATTTT. Its translation: CASSLQAEGPLSGNTIYF. V gene TRBV11-3 combines with J gene TRBJ1-3; D is perhaps TRBD1 (5 bases). Trimming took off 5 bases at V and 1 base at J, with 21 bases between the two ends. The CDR3 is made up of 18 amino acids. Germline loops: CDR1 SGHNT, CDR2 YENEEA.

The chain joins TRBV7-1 to TRBJ2-2; D gene unclear. TRBV7-1 is reported as an ORF; its role is uncertain. Trimming shortened V by 4 bases and J by 3 bases, and 12 bases separated the two germline ends. This CDR3 comprises 15 residues. The CDR3 here is CASSFGLIDTGELFF. The CDR3 DNA sequence: TGTGCCAGCAGCTTTGGGCTGATAGACACCGGGGAGCTGTTTTTT.

The CDR3 loop is CASSVDRVQETQYF. The CDR3, as DNA: TGTGCCAGCAGCGTTGACAGGGTTCAAGAGACCCAGTACTTC. The chain uses TRBV11-3 and TRBJ2-5; TRBD1 agrees at 7 bases. This CDR3 contains 14 residues. Germline CDR1 is SGHNT and CDR2 is YENEEA. Losses at the gene ends were 5 bases for V and 2 bases for J; bases not matched to a gene: 5.

This chain links TRBV23-1 with TRBJ2-5; 14 nucleotides align to TRBD2. TRBV23-1 falls under the ORF class, with uncertain function. The CDR3 extends over 16 amino acids. V was pared by 6 bases and J by 4 bases, with 7 bases of the junction left unmatched. The CDR3 DNA follows: TGCGCCAGCAGCCGAGGGACTAGCGGGAGTTCAGAGACCCAGTACTTC. Its protein is CASSRGTSGSSETQYF.

The chain joins TRBV29-1 to TRBJ2-3, with 9 bases that match TRBD2. The V and J ends lost 6 bases and 3 bases, in that order; junction bases with no gene match: 7. The CDR3 spans 14 residues. CDR1 is SQVTM, CDR2 ANQGSEA, per germline. The CDR3 spells CSVVAGEGTDTQYF. CDR3 nucleotides: TGCAGCGTGGTAGCGGGAGAGGGGACAGATACGCAGTATTTT.

The J gene is TRBJ2-7, the V gene TRBV28; TRBD2 might be the D (6 bases). V lost 5 bases, J lost 0 bases, and 14 bases lay in between. CDR3 length: 15 residues. The germline CDR1 and CDR2 sequences are MDHEN and SYDVKM. CDR3 nucleotide sequence: TGTGCCAGCAGTCCGCGACTAGATGGCTCCTACGAGCAGTACTTC. It yields the protein CASSPRLDGSYEQYF.

The genes are TRBV30 and TRBJ2-3; possible D gene TRBD1, 6 bases. V was trimmed by 4 bases and J by 3 bases, leaving 17 bases between them. The CDR3 contains 15 residues. Per the germline V gene, CDR1 is GTSNPN and CDR2 is SVGIG (reference sequence). CDR3 nucleotides: TGTGCCTGGAACCAACAGGGTTTTTATACAGATACGCAGTATTTT. This encodes CAWNQQGFYTDTQYF.

This clone was counted only a few times. The V call is TRBV11-3, the J call TRBJ1-4, with a tentative D call TRBD1 (6 bases). The CDR3 spans 20 residues. V was shortened by 7 bases and J by 3 bases, with 30 bases between the two germline ends. Per the germline V gene, CDR1 is SGHNT and CDR2 is YENEEA. Here the CDR3 DNA reads TGTGCCAGCACTCTCGACGGATGGGCTACAGGGCCTCTGGCTAATGAAAAACTGTTTTTT. It codes for CASTLDGWATGPLANEKLFF. Using reference TRBV11-3 and TRBJ1-4 for the parts outside the CDR3, the full variable domain is EAGVVQSPRYKIIEKKQPVAFWCNPISGHNTLYWYLQNLGQGPELLIRYENEEAVDDSQLPKDRFSAERLKGVDSTLKIQPAELGDSAVYLCASTLDGWATGPLANEKLFFGSGTQLSVL.

This clone was found once. The rearrangement links TRBV6-8 to TRBJ2-7; perhaps D is TRBD1 or TRBD2 (5 bases each). This CDR3 is built from 14 residues. The V gene's germline CDR1 is MNHGY and CDR2 SAAAGT. Trimming took off 0 bases at V and 4 bases at J, with 10 bases between the two ends. In nucleotides, the CDR3 is TGTGCCAGCAGTTACTCGGACGAGGGGTACGAGCAGTACTTC. This gives the protein CASSYSDEGYEQYF.

The chain has TRBV6-8 and TRBJ1-2; no definite D call. Trimming took off 3 bases at V and 0 bases at J, with 14 bases between the two ends. CDR1 MNHGY and CDR2 SAAAGT come from the germline V gene. This CDR3 spans 16 amino acids. Here the CDR3 DNA reads TGTGCCAGCAGTTATCGGGGAACCAGCCCTAACTATGGCTACACCTTC. The encoded protein is CASSYRGTSPNYGYTF.

This clone was counted between two and nine times. The chain employs TRBV11-3 and TRBJ1-2, with 7 bases lining up with TRBD1. The CDR3 has 15 amino acids. With V trimmed by 5 bases and J by 8 bases, 14 bases remained unmatched. CDR1 and CDR2 (germline): SGHNT, YENEEA. In nucleotides, the CDR3 is TGTGCCAGCAGCCTCGGGACAGACACCACTATCGGCTACACCTTC. This sequence encodes CASSLGTDTTIGYTF.

This clone was picked up a small number of times. The chain links TRBV18 to TRBJ2-3, with D tentatively TRBD1 or TRBD2 (6 bases each). CDR3 length: 16 amino acids. CDR1 is KGHSH and CDR2 is LQKENI in the germline V gene. V lost 3 bases and J lost 1, with 14 bases in between. The CDR3 sequence is CASSPGEGGGTDTQYF. The CDR3 DNA sequence: TGTGCCAGCTCACCGGGCGAGGGGGGCGGCACAGATACGCAGTATTTT.

The V gene is TRBV11-3, the J gene TRBJ1-2; D is undetermined. V lost 5 bases and J lost 4, with 14 bases in between. CDR1 and CDR2 (germline): SGHNT, YENEEA. The CDR3 runs to 14 residues. The CDR3 DNA follows: TGTGCCAGCAGCCTAGGGTCGAACCTCTATGGCTACACCTTC. Residues: CASSLGSNLYGYTF.

The genes are TRBV30 and TRBJ2-7, with a tentative D call TRBD1 (6 bases). The germline V and J ends were trimmed by 4 bases and 7 bases, with 17 bases remaining between them. The CDR3 is made up of 13 amino acids. Per germline, CDR1 GTSNPN and CDR2 SVGIG (reference sequence). In nucleotides, the CDR3 is TGTGCCTGGAATCTGGGACACGATTCGGAGCAGTACTTC. Encoded protein: CAWNLGHDSEQYF.

V and J are TRBV6-8 and TRBJ2-6; 8 bases fit TRBD1. The CDR3 spans 15 residues. The J segment lost 2 bases and the V segment lost 4 bases, leaving 1 base of the junction unmatched. The germline gives CDR1 MNHGY, CDR2 SAAAGT. DNA of the CDR3: TGTGCCAGCAGTTTACAGGGGGCTGGGGCCAACGTCCTGACTTTC. Protein sequence: CASSLQGAGANVLTF.

The chain combines TRBV30 with TRBJ2-5, with no clear D. This CDR3 region has 15 residues. Per the germline V gene, CDR1 is GTSNPN and CDR2 is SVGIG (reference sequence). V lost 3 bases, J lost 5 bases, and 19 bases lay in between. The CDR3 protein is CAWSLPRTQRETQYF. CDR3 DNA sequence: TGTGCCTGGAGCCTCCCTCGGACCCAGAGGGAGACCCAGTACTTC.